This T cell receptor beta chain was identified during a study of blood T cell repertoires in COVID-19. Overall study: COVID-19 samples from acute and convalescent phases originated in the United States, Italy and Spain.

Authors' analysis steps: Estimation of nucleated cell counts relied on the amplification of reference gene primers. The protocol was immunoSEQ multiplex PCR, while the TCRdb copy is restricted to in-frame clones and leaves out a portion. Clonal size and the V and J genes are those of that table, whereas D and trimming came from the DNA. The sample includes over 90,000 clones, approximately 84% of them seen just once. The CDR3 totals 16 residues. J lost 2 bases, V lost 4 bases, and 7 bases had no gene match. Germline V gives CDR1 SGHNT, CDR2 YYREEE (reference sequence). Sequenced material: peripheral blood. The V call is TRBV5-4, the J call TRBJ2-3; 10 bases fit TRBD1. The sequence was obtained from a man aged 35-49 years with active or convalescent COVID-19. DNA of the CDR3: TGTGCCAGCAGCGGCAAGAGACAGGGGGCCACAGATACGCAGTATTTT. Translating it yields CASSGKRQGATDTQYF.